Shown below are 27 T cell receptor beta chains from a single sample sequenced in a study of blood T cell repertoires in COVID-19. The protocol was immunoSEQ multiplex PCR, while the TCRdb copy is restricted to in-frame clones and leaves out a portion. Seen here are a few hundred thousand clones, approximately 90% observed once, and the top ten hold under 2%. The sequencing sample was made of peripheral blood. The receptor set was obtained from a man between 65 and 80 years old with acute or convalescent COVID-19.

The chain couples TRBV5-1 to TRBJ2-3; tentatively, D is TRBD2 (5 bases). V was pared by 3 bases and J by 2 bases, with 10 bases between. The CDR3 has 14 amino acids. Germline CDR1 is SGHRS and CDR2 is YFSETQ. Here the CDR3 DNA reads TGCGCCAGCAGCTCCTGGGAGCCCACAGATACGCAGTATTTT. It yields the protein CASSSWEPTDTQYF.

The gene calls are TRBV9 and TRBJ2-5; D remains ambiguous. Trimming left V 4 bases short and J 9 bases short, with 16 bases between. The CDR3 length is 13 residues. Germline V gene data show CDR1 as SGDLS and CDR2 as YYNGEE. Here the CDR3 DNA reads TGTGCCAGCAGCTCCCTACCCTTGTCGTCCCAGTACTTC. Translated: CASSSLPLSSQYF.

The chain employs TRBV24-1 and TRBJ2-5, with 7 bases that match TRBD2. Germline CDR1 KGHDR, CDR2 SFDVKD. With V trimmed by 1 base and J by 5 bases, 9 bases remained unmatched. The CDR3 sequence is 16 residues long. The DNA of the CDR3 is TGTGCCACCAGTGATTTTATGGGGGAGGGCCGGGAGACCCAGTACTTC. This translates into CATSDFMGEGRETQYF.

This clone was detected once. The chain joins TRBV4-3 to TRBJ2-7; no definite D call. Trimming left V 1 base short and J 3 bases short, with 13 bases between. The germline V gene has CDR1 LGHNA and CDR2 YSLEER. The CDR3 contains 15 residues. CDR3 DNA: TGCGCCAGCAGCCAAGGAGCCAACACGGGCTACGAGCAGTACTTC. This codes for CASSQGANTGYEQYF.

The DNA of the CDR3 is TGTGCCAGCGATACTAGCGGGAGTTCCCACAATGAGCAGTTCTTC. Its translation: CASDTSGSSHNEQFF. The rearrangement uses TRBV2 and TRBJ2-1, with TRBD2 identical over 11 bases. The V and J ends lost 8 bases and 5 bases, in that order; junction bases with no gene match: 8. This CDR3 has 15 residues. CDR1 and CDR2 from the germline V gene are SNHLY and FYNNEI.

The chain links TRBV6-5 to TRBJ2-5; 9 positions match TRBD1. Germline CDR1 MNHEY, CDR2 SVGAGI. With 10 bases clipped from V and 5 bases from J, the junction kept 8 bases outside the gene matches. The CDR3 runs to 13 residues. CDR3 coding DNA: TGTGCCATCCGACAGGGGGGACGGGAGACCCAGTACTTC. Its protein product is CAIRQGGRETQYF.

The rearrangement links TRBV28 to TRBJ1-5, with D unclear. The V and J ends lost 3 bases and 0 bases respectively, with 9 bases between them. Per germline, CDR1 MDHEN and CDR2 SYDVKM. The CDR3 has 15 amino acids. Written as DNA, the CDR3 is TGTGCCAGCAGTTTGGGCGGGTATAGCAATCAGCCCCAGCATTTT. Its translation is CASSLGGYSNQPQHF. Together with reference TRBV28 and TRBJ1-5, the CDR3 gives the full variable domain: DVKVTQSSRYLVKRTGEKVFLECVQDMDHENMFWYRQDPGLGLRLIYFSYDVKMKEKGDIPEGYSVSREKKERFSLILESASTNQTSMYLCASSLGGYSNQPQHFGDGTRLSIL.

The V call is TRBV5-1, the J call TRBJ1-1; 10 positions agree with TRBD1. Trimming at V came to 6 bases and at J to 5 bases, leaving 4 bases not matched to a gene. This CDR3 is 13 amino acids long. Germline loops: CDR1 SGHRS, CDR2 YFSETQ. The CDR3 sequence is CASTGQGWTEAFF. CDR3 bases: TGCGCCAGCACGGGACAGGGGTGGACTGAAGCTTTCTTT.

The V and J genes are TRBV19 and TRBJ2-2; tentative D call: TRBD2 (5 bases). Germline lookup yields CDR1 LNHDA and CDR2 SQIVND (reference sequence). Trimming left V 6 bases short and J 0 bases short, with 11 bases between. This CDR3 has 15 residues. CDR3 in amino acids: CASRPRGSNTGELFF. The CDR3 DNA sequence: TGTGCCAGTAGGCCCCGAGGGTCGAACACCGGGGAGCTGTTTTTT.

This chain's CDR3 is CSVEGGGNIQYF. In nucleotides, the CDR3 is TGCAGCGTTGAAGGGGGAGGGAACATTCAGTACTTC. The chain couples TRBV29-1 to TRBJ2-4, with TRBD2 matching over 7 bases. The CDR3 has 12 amino acids. V was pared by 1 base and J by 7 bases, with 1 base of the junction left unmatched. CDR1 is SQVTM and CDR2 is ANQGSEA in the germline V gene.

The V call is TRBV29-1, the J call TRBJ2-2; 9 nucleotides line up with TRBD1. The V gene end was trimmed by 4 bases and the J gene end by 5 bases; junction bases not matched to a gene: 5. Germline V gene lookup returns CDR1 SQVTM and CDR2 ANQGSEA. The CDR3 consists of 14 residues. The CDR3 bases are TGCAGCGTTGGACAGGGGGTGGAAACCGGGGAGCTGTTTTTT. This sequence encodes CSVGQGVETGELFF.

The chain joins TRBV18 to TRBJ1-1; the match to TRBD1 covers 7 bases. The CDR3 spans 13 residues. The junction had 7 bases not matched to a gene; V was cut back by 4 bases and J by 8 bases. Germline loops: CDR1 KGHSH, CDR2 LQKENI. The CDR3 sequence is CASSLNRGSEAFF. The CDR3 DNA is TGTGCCAGCTCACTCAACAGGGGATCCGAAGCTTTCTTT.

The chain employs TRBV28 and TRBJ2-6, with 8 bases lining up with TRBD1. J was trimmed by 4 bases and V by 6 bases; bases with no gene match: 11. The CDR3 has 17 amino acids. CDR1 MDHEN and CDR2 SYDVKM come from the germline V gene. CDR3 loop: CASSLGAGGSGANVLTF. The CDR3 DNA follows: TGTGCCAGCAGCCTTGGGGCAGGGGGCTCCGGGGCCAACGTCCTGACTTTC.

In DNA, the CDR3 is TGTGCCAGCAGTTTATCCGACGGAGGTAAGTACTTC. It translates to CASSLSDGGKYF. This chain uses TRBV27 with TRBJ2-5, with D possibly TRBD2 on 5 matching bases. The V end lost 0 bases, the J end lost 12 bases, and 11 bases lay between the germline ends. The CDR3 covers 12 residues. Germline V lookup: CDR1 MNHEY, CDR2 SMNVEV (reference sequence).

This clone has only a few counts. This sample includes further DNA sequences coding for the same CDR3. The chain has TRBV9 and TRBJ2-7, with 7 bases fitting TRBD2. J was trimmed by 0 bases and V by 2 bases; bases with no gene match: 2. The CDR3 is made up of 14 amino acids. The germline V gene has CDR1 SGDLS and CDR2 YYNGEE. CDR3 amino acids: CASSVGTNSYEQYF. CDR3 in DNA: TGTGCCAGCAGCGTCGGGACTAACTCCTACGAGCAGTACTTC.

This chain uses TRBV7-9 with TRBJ2-7, with D unresolved. Germline assignment: CDR1 SEHNR and CDR2 FQNEAQ (reference sequence). The CDR3 totals 11 residues. Deletions cut 4 bases from V and 2 bases from J, with 3 bases between. The CDR3 nucleotides read TGTGCCAGCAGCTCGGCCTACGAGCAGTACTTC. Translated, it gives CASSSAYEQYF. The whole variable domain, filled in from reference TRBV7-9 and TRBJ2-7, reads DTGVSQNPRHKITKRGQNVTFRCDPISEHNRLYWYRQTLGQGPEFLTYFQNEAQLEKSRLLSDRFSAERPKGSFSTLEIQRTEQGDSAMYLCASSSAYEQYFGPGTRLTVT.

The genes are TRBV6-5 and TRBJ2-7; TRBD1 matches 7 bases. V was pared by 6 bases and J by 2 bases, with 7 bases of the junction left unmatched. The CDR3 is 14 residues long. Germline V gives CDR1 MNHEY, CDR2 SVGAGI. The CDR3 protein is CASRLGQVPYEQYF. The CDR3 DNA is TGTGCCAGCAGGCTCGGACAGGTTCCCTACGAGCAGTACTTC.

This chain connects TRBV28 to TRBJ2-2; 7 nucleotides agree with TRBD2. This CDR3 has 16 residues. In germline, CDR1 is MDHEN, CDR2 SYDVKM. J gave up 4 bases and V 7 bases, and 12 bases lay outside the gene matches. The CDR3 nucleotides are TGTGCCAGCAAGCTCGGCGGGAGTATAGGCACCGGGGAGCTGTTTTTT. Protein sequence: CASKLGGSIGTGELFF. The variable domain in full, completed from reference TRBV28 and TRBJ2-2, reads DVKVTQSSRYLVKRTGEKVFLECVQDMDHENMFWYRQDPGLGLRLIYFSYDVKMKEKGDIPEGYSVSREKKERFSLILESASTNQTSMYLCASKLGGSIGTGELFFGEGSRLTVL.

The V call is TRBV18, the J call TRBJ2-1; D gene ambiguous. V dropped 3 bases and J dropped 7 bases, with 13 bases sitting between them. The CDR3 is 14 residues long. Per the germline V gene, CDR1 is KGHSH and CDR2 is LQKENI. The DNA for the CDR3 is TGTGCCAGCTCACCGCAATTGGAGCGAAATGAGCAGTTCTTC. Translation: CASSPQLERNEQFF.

V and J are TRBV5-8 and TRBJ1-1; D uncertain. V was clipped by 2 bases and J by 3 bases, with 20 bases between them. The CDR3 is made up of 17 amino acids. Germline CDR1 is SGHTS and CDR2 is YDEGEE. The CDR3 loop is CASSFLAGPSGYTEAFF. In DNA form, the CDR3 reads TGTGCCAGCAGCTTCTTAGCGGGCCCCAGCGGTTACACTGAAGCTTTCTTT.

The rearrangement links TRBV15 to TRBJ2-2; D call uncertain. V lost 8 bases to trimming and J lost 5 bases, with 12 bases between them. The length of the CDR3 is 13 residues. Germline V CDR1 and CDR2: LNHNV, YYDKDF (reference sequence). CDR3 sequence (DNA): TGTGCCACCGCGTACAGCTTAACCGGGGAGCTGTTTTTT. Its translation: CATAYSLTGELFF.

Comments on this clone: The junction departs from the called germline gene at one end, perhaps through a read error. This chain joins TRBV7-3 and TRBJ1-1, with TRBD1 matching 7 bases. This CDR3 spans 15 amino acids. The germline V gene has CDR1 SGHTA and CDR2 FQGTGA. The CDR3 coding sequence is TGTGCCAGCAGTTTAAACAGGGGTCTGAACACTGAAGCTTTCTTT. It is translated as CASSLNRGLNTEAFF. Full variable domain (outside the CDR3, taken from reference TRBV7-3 and TRBJ1-1): GAGVSQTPSNKVTEKGKYVELRCDPISGHTALYWYRQSLGQGPEFLIYFQGTGAADDSGLPNDRFFAVRPEGSVSTLKIQRTERGDSAVYLCASSLNRGLNTEAFFGQGTRLTVV.

The rearrangement uses TRBV6-5 and TRBJ2-7, with 10 bases that match TRBD2. The CDR3 sequence is 16 residues long. Per the germline V gene, CDR1 is MNHEY and CDR2 is SVGAGI. Trimming at V came to 0 bases and at J to 1 base, leaving 3 bases not matched to a gene. CDR3 residues: CASSYSWTSGSYEQYF. DNA for the CDR3: TGTGCCAGCAGTTACTCCTGGACTAGCGGTTCCTACGAGCAGTACTTC.

The chain joins TRBV6-5 to TRBJ2-1; tentative D call: TRBD1 (6 bases). Germline V lookup: CDR1 MNHEY, CDR2 SVGAGI. This CDR3 has 16 amino acids. V gave up 4 bases and J gave up 5 bases, with 18 bases separating them. The CDR3 reads CASSSGGGTDNNEQFF. CDR3 coding DNA: TGTGCCAGCAGTTCAGGTGGGGGCACAGATAACAATGAGCAGTTCTTC.

V and J are TRBV6-2 or TRBV6-3 and TRBJ2-3, with 9 positions matching TRBD2. CDR1 and CDR2 (germline): MNHEY, SVGEGT. With 6 bases clipped from V and 3 bases from J, the junction kept 16 bases outside the gene matches. The CDR3 consists of 18 residues. The CDR3 nucleotides are TGTGCCAGCAGCCCCTATGGGACTAGCCCAAGAGGGACAGATACGCAGTATTTT. Its protein is CASSPYGTSPRGTDTQYF.

This rearrangement joins TRBV4-2 to TRBJ2-7, with D hard to call. Trimming removed 1 base from V and 2 bases from J, with 9 bases in between. The CDR3 contains 14 residues. Looked up from germline, CDR1 is LGHNA and CDR2 is YNFKEQ. CDR3 amino acids: CASSQVPSAYEQYF. The CDR3 coding sequence is TGTGCCAGCAGCCAAGTACCTAGTGCCTACGAGCAGTACTTC.

The chain links TRBV29-1 to TRBJ1-5, with D possibly being TRBD1 (6 bases). The CDR3 is made up of 13 amino acids. The germline V gene has CDR1 SQVTM and CDR2 ANQGSEA. Trimming cost V 6 bases and J 3 bases, with 12 bases left between them. The CDR3 DNA reads as TGCAGCGTGGGGGCCACCCCCAATCAGCCCCAGCATTTT. It codes for CSVGATPNQPQHF.